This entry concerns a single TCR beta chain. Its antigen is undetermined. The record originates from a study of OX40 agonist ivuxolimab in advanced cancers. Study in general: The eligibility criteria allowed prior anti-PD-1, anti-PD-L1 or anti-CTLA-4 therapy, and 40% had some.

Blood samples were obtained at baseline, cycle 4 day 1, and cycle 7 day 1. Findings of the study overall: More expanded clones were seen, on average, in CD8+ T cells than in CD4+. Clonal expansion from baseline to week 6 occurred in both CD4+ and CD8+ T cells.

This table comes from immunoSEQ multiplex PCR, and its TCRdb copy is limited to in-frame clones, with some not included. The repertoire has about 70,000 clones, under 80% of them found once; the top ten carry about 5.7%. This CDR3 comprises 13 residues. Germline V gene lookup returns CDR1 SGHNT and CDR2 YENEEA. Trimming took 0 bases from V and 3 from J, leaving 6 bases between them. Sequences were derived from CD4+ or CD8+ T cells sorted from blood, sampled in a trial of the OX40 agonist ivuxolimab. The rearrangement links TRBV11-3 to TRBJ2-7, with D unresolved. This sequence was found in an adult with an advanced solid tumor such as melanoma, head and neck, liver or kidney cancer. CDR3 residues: CASSLESSYEQYF. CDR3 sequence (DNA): TGTGCCAGCAGCTTAGAAAGTAGCTACGAGCAGTACTTC.